The 27 T cell receptor beta chains listed next were all sequenced from one sample in a study of technical replicates of blood from a handful of donors. Profiled with immunoSEQ multiplex PCR; TCRdb holds only in-frame clones, not every one. The data show tens of thousands of clones, with roughly 94% seen just once and about 0.4% held by the top ten. The sample consisted of T cells isolated from PBMCs. The receptors originated from a human donor in good health.

This clone was recorded only once. The gene calls are TRBV25-1 and TRBJ2-3, with 7 bases identical to TRBD2. The CDR3 length is 12 residues. Germline CDR1 MGHDK, CDR2 SYGVNS. In nucleotides, the CDR3 is TGTGCGGGTAGCGGGAGCACAGATACGCAGTATTTT. Translating it yields CAGSGSTDTQYF.

V and J are TRBV7-8 and TRBJ2-7; D might be TRBD1 (6 bases). CDR1 SGHVS and CDR2 FQNEAQ come from the germline V gene. The CDR3 is 15 amino acids. Trimming removed 2 bases from V and 3 bases from J, with 14 bases in between. CDR3 bases: TGTGCCAGCAGCTTACAGGGGCGAACCTACTACGAGCAGTACTTC. Amino acids: CASSLQGRTYYEQYF.

The chain joins TRBV10-1 to TRBJ2-3; TRBD2 matches 8 bases. V was clipped by 2 bases and J by 1 base; unmatched bases: 2. Germline assignment: CDR1 WNHNN and CDR2 SYGVQD (reference sequence). This CDR3 is built from 15 residues. The DNA of the CDR3 is TGCGCCAGCAGTGAGGGTAGCGGGGGCACAGATACGCAGTATTTT. Its protein is CASSEGSGGTDTQYF.

This chain joins TRBV6-6 and TRBJ2-5, with TRBD2 identical over 14 bases. The germline CDR1 and CDR2 sequences are MNHNY and SVGAGI (reference sequence). This CDR3 has 15 amino acids. After removal of 6 bases from V and 4 bases from J, the junction contained 4 bases not matched to a gene. In nucleotides, the CDR3 is TGTGCCAGCAGCCCGGGACTAGCGGGAGTAGAGACCCAGTACTTC. It codes for CASSPGLAGVETQYF.

V gene TRBV7-9 combines with J gene TRBJ1-3; 8 nucleotides agree with TRBD1. The germline V gene has CDR1 SEHNR and CDR2 FQNEAQ (reference sequence). The CDR3 runs 16 residues. V trimming: 5 bases; J trimming: 3 bases; junction bases outside the gene matches: 9. CDR3 in DNA: TGTGCCAGCAGCGGACCGGACAGGGCCTTTGGAAACACCATATATTTT. It codes for CASSGPDRAFGNTIYF.

V usage is TRBV11-3 and J usage is TRBJ2-7; 7 bases fit TRBD1. The germline CDR1 and CDR2 sequences are SGHNT and YENEEA. This CDR3 is built from 14 residues. J was trimmed by 2 bases and V by 5 bases; bases with no gene match: 6. CDR3 coding DNA: TGTGCCAGCAGCCAAGCAGGGGGTCCCTACGAGCAGTACTTC. Translated, it gives CASSQAGGPYEQYF.

The rearrangement uses TRBV7-9 and TRBJ1-1, with D perhaps matching TRBD1 (5 bases). Looked up from germline, CDR1 is SEHNR and CDR2 is FQNEAQ (reference sequence). Trimming shortened V by 0 bases and J by 4 bases, and 9 bases separated the two germline ends. The CDR3 covers 14 residues. This CDR3 reads CASSLAGEGTEAFF. CDR3 DNA: TGTGCCAGCAGCTTAGCAGGGGAGGGCACTGAAGCTTTCTTT.

The V and J genes are TRBV5-1 and TRBJ2-7; D is possibly TRBD1 (6 bases). The CDR3 totals 13 residues. Germline CDR1 SGHRS, CDR2 YFSETQ. V lost 3 bases and J 6 bases, leaving 13 bases between the germline ends. The chain's CDR3 is CASSYNRGGEQYF. CDR3 bases: TGCGCCAGCAGCTACAATAGAGGGGGCGAGCAGTACTTC.

CDR3 coding DNA: TGTGCCAGCAGCCTACCCCGGGACAGGGACACAGATACGCAGTATTTT. It is translated as CASSLPRDRDTDTQYF. J is TRBJ2-3 and V is TRBV2; 9 bases are a match to TRBD1. CDR3 length equals 16 residues. V lost 6 bases and J lost 2; bases outside the gene matches: 9. Germline lookup yields CDR1 SNHLY and CDR2 FYNNEI.

This rearrangement joins TRBV28 to TRBJ2-5; tentatively, D is TRBD2 (7 bases). Germline CDR1 MDHEN, CDR2 SYDVKM. The CDR3 runs 13 residues. The V end was cut by 5 bases, the J end by 3 bases, with 10 bases between. The CDR3: CASSGGGEETQYF. The CDR3 DNA reads as TGTGCCAGCAGTGGAGGGGGGGAAGAGACCCAGTACTTC.

This clone showed up just once. In DNA form, the CDR3 reads TGTGCCAGCAGGGTATCGGGGTTTATTCGTTCGGACTTTGGAAACACCATATATTTT. It codes for CASRVSGFIRSDFGNTIYF. The genes are TRBV27 and TRBJ1-3; D is unresolved. V was clipped by 6 bases and J by 3 bases, with 27 bases between them. CDR1 is MNHEY, CDR2 SMNVEV, per germline (reference sequence). The CDR3 has 19 amino acids.

The chain uses TRBV18 and TRBJ1-2, with D maybe TRBD1 (5 bases). The CDR3 consists of 14 residues. The germline CDR1 and CDR2 sequences are KGHSH and LQKENI. The ends were cut back, 3 bases at V and 4 bases at J, with 12 bases in the middle. CDR3 amino acids: CASSPPIDSYGYTF. Written as DNA, the CDR3 is TGTGCCAGCTCACCCCCCATTGACAGCTATGGCTACACCTTC.

The J gene is TRBJ2-5, the V gene TRBV14, with 9 bases fitting TRBD1. The germline V gene encodes CDR1 SGHDN and CDR2 FVKESK. Losses at the gene ends were 4 bases for V and 1 base for J; bases not matched to a gene: 1. This CDR3 comprises 14 residues. The CDR3 region has the DNA TGTGCCAGCAGCCTGGACAGGGGCCAAGAGACCCAGTACTTC. This gives the protein CASSLDRGQETQYF.

The chain recombines TRBV9 with TRBJ2-7, with 7 bases aligning to TRBD2. Per the germline V gene, CDR1 is SGDLS and CDR2 is YYNGEE. Germline trimming cut 3 bases from V and 0 bases from J; bases unmatched to any gene: 9. The CDR3 covers 16 residues. The CDR3 bases are TGTGCCAGCAGCGGGGGGGGACGCGAGAGCTCCTACGAGCAGTACTTC. Amino acid sequence: CASSGGGRESSYEQYF.

The chain employs TRBV10-3 and TRBJ2-1; 7 nucleotides line up with TRBD2. The CDR3 is 14 residues long. With 6 bases clipped from V and 7 bases from J, the junction kept 9 bases outside the gene matches. CDR1 is ENHRY and CDR2 is SYGVKD in the germline V gene. The CDR3, as DNA: TGTGCCATCAGCAGTGCGGGAGAGGTAAATGAGCAGTTCTTC. Its protein is CAISSAGEVNEQFF.

The chain carries TRBV14 and TRBJ2-7, with TRBD2 identical over 9 bases. CDR3 length: 16 amino acids. Germline loops: CDR1 SGHDN, CDR2 FVKESK. V trimming: 3 bases; J trimming: 7 bases; junction bases outside the gene matches: 13. CDR3 sequence reads: CASSHAGISGSFEQYF. DNA of the CDR3: TGTGCCAGCAGCCATGCTGGGATTAGCGGGAGTTTTGAGCAGTACTTC.

The chain has TRBV19 and TRBJ2-7; 15 bases map to TRBD2. After removal of 10 bases from V and 3 bases from J, the junction contained 7 bases not matched to a gene. CDR1 is LNHDA and CDR2 is SQIVND in the germline V gene (reference sequence). The CDR3 totals 15 residues. The CDR3 here is CATRWTSGGDYEQYF. The CDR3 DNA reads as TGTGCCACCCGATGGACTAGCGGGGGGGACTACGAGCAGTACTTC.

The chain employs TRBV4-1 and TRBJ1-3; D is undetermined. This CDR3 has 15 residues. CDR1 is MGHRA and CDR2 is YSYEKL in the germline V gene. Trimming left V 0 bases short and J 1 base short, with 7 bases between. The CDR3 coding sequence is TGCGCCAGCAGCCAAGAAAGAGGGTCTGGAAACACCATATATTTT. Translating gives CASSQERGSGNTIYF.

The chain employs TRBV19 and TRBJ1-5; 8 bases match TRBD1. V shed 5 bases and J 7 bases; nucleotides not matched to a gene: 13. There are 16 residues in the CDR3. Germline CDR1 LNHDA, CDR2 SQIVND (reference sequence). CDR3 amino acids: CASSPDREGLRQPQHF. The CDR3 DNA sequence: TGTGCCAGTAGTCCGGACAGGGAGGGGCTCAGGCAGCCCCAGCATTTT. The variable domain in full, completed from reference TRBV19 and TRBJ1-5, reads DGGITQSPKYLFRKEGQNVTLSCEQNLNHDAMYWYRQDPGQGLRLIYYSQIVNDFQKGDIAEGYSVSREKKESFPLTVTSAQKNPTAFYLCASSPDREGLRQPQHFGDGTRLSIL.

The V gene is TRBV6-1, the J gene TRBJ2-7; possibly TRBD2 for D (6 bases). Germline V gene sequence: CDR1 MNHNS, CDR2 SASEGT. The germline V and J ends were trimmed by 0 bases and 9 bases, with 15 bases remaining between them. This CDR3 spans 14 amino acids. CDR3 sequence: CASSEARASAGQYF. DNA for the CDR3: TGTGCCAGCAGTGAAGCGCGGGCTAGCGCTGGGCAGTACTTC.

This clone has a single count. The chain is built from TRBV7-3 and TRBJ1-1; TRBD1 aligns across 7 bases. This CDR3 comprises 16 residues. J gave up 0 bases and V 2 bases, and 6 bases lay outside the gene matches. The germline CDR1 and CDR2 sequences are SGHTA and FQGTGA. DNA for the CDR3: TGTGCCAGCAGCTTATCAGGGGGACTGATGAACACTGAAGCTTTCTTT. It yields the protein CASSLSGGLMNTEAFF.

In this sample, this clone turned up once. The V gene is TRBV27, the J gene TRBJ1-2, with a weak D call TRBD1 (6 bases). This CDR3 has 13 amino acids. Looked up from germline, CDR1 is MNHEY and CDR2 is SMNVEV (reference sequence). V lost 3 bases, J lost 4 bases, and 9 bases lay in between. DNA for the CDR3: TGTGCCAGCAGTTTCGGGACAAGCTATGGCTACACCTTC. Its translation is CASSFGTSYGYTF.

The chain links TRBV11-2 to TRBJ2-7; 12 bases are a match to TRBD2. The CDR3 consists of 16 residues. With V trimmed by 2 bases and J by 2 bases, 4 bases remained unmatched. Germline V gene lookup returns CDR1 SGHAT and CDR2 FQNNGV. The CDR3, as DNA: TGTGCCAGCAGCTTACTGACTAGCGGGGGAGCCTACGAGCAGTACTTC. It translates to CASSLLTSGGAYEQYF.

The rearrangement uses TRBV11-2 and TRBJ2-7; D not certain. V shed 0 bases and J shed 2 bases, with 17 bases lying between them. Germline loops: CDR1 SGHAT, CDR2 FQNNGV. CDR3 length: 17 residues. As DNA, the CDR3 is TGTGCCAGCAGCTTAGATTCTCGGTTAGATGCGACCTACGAGCAGTACTTC. It codes for CASSLDSRLDATYEQYF. Full variable domain (remainder filled in from reference TRBV11-2 and TRBJ2-7): EAGVAQSPRYKIIEKRQSVAFWCNPISGHATLYWYQQILGQGPKLLIQFQNNGVVDDSQLPKDRFSAERLKGVDSTLKIQPAKLEDSAVYLCASSLDSRLDATYEQYFGPGTRLTVT.

The V call is TRBV14, the J call TRBJ2-1, with a possible D match to TRBD2 (6 bases). The CDR3 length is 16 residues. The V gene lost 1 base and the J gene lost 6 bases, with 16 bases spanning the gap. Germline V gives CDR1 SGHDN, CDR2 FVKESK. The DNA for the CDR3 is TGTGCCAGCAGCCAAGGGAGGGTGGGGCCCCTCAATGAGCAGTTCTTC. It translates to CASSQGRVGPLNEQFF.

This chain connects TRBV27 to TRBJ1-5, with D possibly being TRBD1 (5 bases). V shed 2 bases and J shed 10 bases, with 12 bases lying between them. From germline, CDR1 is MNHEY and CDR2 SMNVEV (reference sequence). This CDR3 contains 13 residues. CDR3 in amino acids: CASSLGAPAPQHF. In DNA form, the CDR3 reads TGTGCCAGCAGTTTAGGGGCCCCGGCCCCCCAGCATTTT.

The genes are TRBV19 and TRBJ1-1; D gene uncertain. Trimming took 8 bases from V and 0 from J, leaving 10 bases between them. CDR1 is LNHDA, CDR2 SQIVND, per germline (reference sequence). The CDR3 contains 13 residues. CDR3 residues: CASGLLLNTEAFF. The DNA for the CDR3 is TGTGCCAGTGGCCTCTTGTTGAACACTGAAGCTTTCTTT.